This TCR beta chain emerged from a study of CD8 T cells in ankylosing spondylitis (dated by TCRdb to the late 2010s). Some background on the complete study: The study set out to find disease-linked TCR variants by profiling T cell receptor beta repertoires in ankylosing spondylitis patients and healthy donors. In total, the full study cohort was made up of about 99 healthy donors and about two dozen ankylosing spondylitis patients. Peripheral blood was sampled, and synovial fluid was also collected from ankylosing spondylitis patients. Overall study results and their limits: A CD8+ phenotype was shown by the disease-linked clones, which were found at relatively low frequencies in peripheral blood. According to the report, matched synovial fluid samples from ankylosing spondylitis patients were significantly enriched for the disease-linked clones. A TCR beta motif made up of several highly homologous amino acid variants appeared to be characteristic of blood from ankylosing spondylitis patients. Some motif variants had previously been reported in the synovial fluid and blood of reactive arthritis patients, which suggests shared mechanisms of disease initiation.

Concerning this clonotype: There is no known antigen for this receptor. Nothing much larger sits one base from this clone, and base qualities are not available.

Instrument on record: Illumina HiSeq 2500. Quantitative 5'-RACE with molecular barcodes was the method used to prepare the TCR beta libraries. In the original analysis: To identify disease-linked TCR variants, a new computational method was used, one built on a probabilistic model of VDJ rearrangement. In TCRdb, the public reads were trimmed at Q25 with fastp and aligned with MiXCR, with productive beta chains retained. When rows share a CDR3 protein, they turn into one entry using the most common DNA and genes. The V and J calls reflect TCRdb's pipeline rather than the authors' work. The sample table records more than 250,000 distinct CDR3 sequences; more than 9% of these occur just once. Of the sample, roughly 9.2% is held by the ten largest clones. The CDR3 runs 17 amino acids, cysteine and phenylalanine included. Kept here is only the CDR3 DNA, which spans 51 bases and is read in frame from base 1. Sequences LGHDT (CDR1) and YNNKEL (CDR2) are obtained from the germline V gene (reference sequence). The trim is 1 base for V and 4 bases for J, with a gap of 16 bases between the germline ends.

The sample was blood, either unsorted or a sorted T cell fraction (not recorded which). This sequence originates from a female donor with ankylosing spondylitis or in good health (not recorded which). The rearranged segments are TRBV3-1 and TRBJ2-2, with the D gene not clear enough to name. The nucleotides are TGTGCCAGCAGCCAAGGCGTTAGTAGATGGCGCACCGGGGAGCTGTTTTTT. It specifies CASSQGVSRWRTGELFF.